The 17 T cell receptor beta chains below were found in one sample sequenced in a study of blood T cell repertoires in COVID-19. Here immunoSEQ multiplex PCR was the method, and the copy in TCRdb shows in-frame clones only, minus some. The data contain roughly 670,000 clones, around 90% of them singletons. The sequenced material came from peripheral blood. The receptors were sampled from a woman younger than 35 with acute or convalescent COVID-19.

V and J are TRBV5-1 and TRBJ2-7, with 8 bases fitting TRBD2. This CDR3 spans 14 amino acids. J was trimmed by 6 bases and V by 7 bases; bases with no gene match: 12. In germline, CDR1 is SGHRS, CDR2 YFSETQ. The CDR3 sequence: CASAPGGGIGEQYF. CDR3 bases: TGCGCCAGCGCCCCCGGGGGGGGGATCGGCGAGCAGTACTTC.

This chain uses TRBV6-5 with TRBJ1-2; TRBD1 matches 8 bases. The CDR3 covers 16 residues. Germline CDR1 MNHEY, CDR2 SVGAGI. J gave up 4 bases and V 0 bases, and 7 bases lay outside the gene matches. CDR3 sequence: CASSYSAQGAPYGYTF. The DNA for the CDR3 is TGTGCCAGCAGTTACTCGGCGCAGGGGGCCCCCTATGGCTACACCTTC.

The J gene is TRBJ2-7, the V gene TRBV5-1, with 7 bases aligning to TRBD1. This CDR3 is 14 amino acids long. Trimming removed 3 bases from V and 2 bases from J; junction bases left unmatched: 5. From germline, CDR1 is SGHRS and CDR2 YFSETQ. The CDR3 reads CASSWTGTAYEQYF. The CDR3 DNA sequence: TGCGCCAGCAGCTGGACCGGGACAGCCTACGAGCAGTACTTC. The full variable domain, with the rest looked up from reference TRBV5-1 and TRBJ2-7, is KAGVTQTPRYLIKTRGQQVTLSCSPISGHRSVSWYQQTPGQGLQFLFEYFSETQRNKGNFPGRFSGRQFSNSRSEMNVSTLELGDSALYLCASSWTGTAYEQYFGPGTRLTVT.

This clone was counted a single time. The gene calls are TRBV9 and TRBJ2-7; 10 bases fit TRBD1. J gave up 5 bases and V 3 bases, and 14 bases lay outside the gene matches. The CDR3 runs 17 residues. CDR1 is SGDLS and CDR2 is YYNGEE in the germline V gene. In nucleotides, the CDR3 is TGTGCCAGCAGCGGTCCATCTTTAGGACAGGGGGTTCACGAGCAGTACTTC. Amino acids: CASSGPSLGQGVHEQYF. Full variable domain (rest looked up from reference TRBV9 and TRBJ2-7): DSGVTQTPKHLITATGQRVTLRCSPRSGDLSVYWYQQSLDQGLQFLIQYYNGEERAKGNILERFSAQQFPDLHSELNLSSLELGDSALYFCASSGPSLGQGVHEQYFGPGTRLTVT.

The genes are TRBV27 and TRBJ1-1; 7 nucleotides align to TRBD1. CDR3 size: 19 residues. V lost 2 bases and J lost 11; bases outside the gene matches: 26. Germline V gene lookup returns CDR1 MNHEY and CDR2 SMNVEV (reference sequence). CDR3 sequence: CASSLPRTGADGGAEEAFF. The DNA of the CDR3 is TGTGCCAGCAGTTTACCGAGAACAGGGGCGGATGGGGGAGCGGAGGAGGCTTTCTTT.

This clone was recorded many times. The chain joins TRBV3-1 (or the pseudogene TRBV3-2) to TRBJ2-7; TRBD2 is a possible D gene (5 bases). Germline V lookup: CDR1 LGHDT, CDR2 YNNKEL (reference sequence). The CDR3 is 15 amino acids. Deletions cut 4 bases from V and 5 bases from J, with 18 bases between. CDR3 residues: CASSPRARRPNEQYF. DNA for the CDR3: TGTGCCAGCAGCCCGCGGGCTAGAAGACCAAACGAGCAGTACTTC.

The V gene is TRBV9, the J gene TRBJ1-4; 7 bases fit TRBD1. In germline, CDR1 is SGDLS, CDR2 YYNGEE. The junction had 10 bases not matched to a gene; V was cut back by 0 bases and J by 8 bases. The CDR3 is 16 amino acids. CDR3 in amino acids: CASSVGRGDSTEKLFF. The CDR3 DNA reads as TGTGCCAGCAGCGTAGGGAGGGGGGACAGTACCGAAAAACTGTTTTTT. Combining the CDR3 with reference TRBV9 and TRBJ1-4 gives the whole variable domain DSGVTQTPKHLITATGQRVTLRCSPRSGDLSVYWYQQSLDQGLQFLIQYYNGEERAKGNILERFSAQQFPDLHSELNLSSLELGDSALYFCASSVGRGDSTEKLFFGSGTQLSVL.

The rearrangement uses TRBV9 and TRBJ1-1; a possible D gene is TRBD1 (6 bases). V lost 4 bases and J lost 7, with 17 bases in between. This CDR3 comprises 14 residues. Germline V lookup: CDR1 SGDLS, CDR2 YYNGEE. CDR3 in DNA: TGTGCCAGCAGCTTTCATCAGGGGTTTGGTGAAGCTTTCTTT. It specifies CASSFHQGFGEAFF. The full variable domain, rest sourced from reference TRBV9 and TRBJ1-1, is DSGVTQTPKHLITATGQRVTLRCSPRSGDLSVYWYQQSLDQGLQFLIQYYNGEERAKGNILERFSAQQFPDLHSELNLSSLELGDSALYFCASSFHQGFGEAFFGQGTRLTVV.

The chain uses TRBV10-3 and TRBJ2-3; TRBD2 aligns across 8 bases. CDR1 and CDR2 from the germline V gene are ENHRY and SYGVKD. The length of the CDR3 is 14 residues. Trimming removed 5 bases from V and 1 base from J; junction bases left unmatched: 2. The CDR3 is CAISTSGRTDTQYF. CDR3 DNA: TGTGCCATCAGTACTAGCGGCCGCACAGATACGCAGTATTTT.

J is TRBJ1-2 and V is TRBV19; TRBD1 agrees at 7 bases. CDR1 and CDR2 (germline): LNHDA, SQIVND (reference sequence). The junction had 6 bases not matched to a gene; V was cut back by 4 bases and J by 4 bases. There are 14 residues in the CDR3. CDR3 in DNA: TGTGCCAGTAGTAACCTCGGGACAGCCTATGGCTACACCTTC. This encodes CASSNLGTAYGYTF.

The CDR3: CASSYSSTGQRGNEQFF. The CDR3 coding sequence is TGTGCCAGCAGTTACTCGAGTACGGGACAGAGGGGCAATGAGCAGTTCTTC. This chain connects TRBV6-2 or TRBV6-3 to TRBJ2-1; 7 positions match TRBD1. Germline-derived CDR1 and CDR2 are MNHEY and SVGEGT. Unmatched junction bases numbered 11, after V lost 0 bases and J lost 6 bases. The CDR3 runs to 17 residues.

V is TRBV7-2 and J is TRBJ1-1, with D unresolved. The CDR3 extends over 15 amino acids. In germline, CDR1 is SGHTA, CDR2 FQGNSA. Trimming removed 4 bases at V and 0 bases at J, with 12 bases between. This chain's CDR3 is CASSSGRPMNTEAFF. DNA for the CDR3: TGTGCCAGCAGCTCGGGGAGACCTATGAACACTGAAGCTTTCTTT.

The chain uses TRBV19 and TRBJ1-1, with a tentative D call TRBD1 (5 bases). The germline gives CDR1 LNHDA, CDR2 SQIVND (reference sequence). The CDR3 spans 15 residues. V gave up 3 bases and J gave up 8 bases, with 19 bases separating them. CDR3 in DNA: TGTGCCAGTAGTATTGAAGGGGCAGGGATGTACGAAGCTTTCTTT. This translates into CASSIEGAGMYEAFF. The full variable domain, with the rest looked up from reference TRBV19 and TRBJ1-1, is DGGITQSPKYLFRKEGQNVTLSCEQNLNHDAMYWYRQDPGQGLRLIYYSQIVNDFQKGDIAEGYSVSREKKESFPLTVTSAQKNPTAFYLCASSIEGAGMYEAFFGQGTRLTVV.

This chain links TRBV19 with TRBJ2-1, with D unclear. Per germline, CDR1 LNHDA and CDR2 SQIVND (reference sequence). The V end was cut by 3 bases, the J end by 4 bases, with 7 bases between. The CDR3 is made up of 13 amino acids. CDR3 DNA sequence: TGTGCCAGTAGTATTTCAGATTACAATGAGCAGTTCTTC. Its translation: CASSISDYNEQFF.

This clone was observed a handful of times. The J gene is TRBJ1-3, the V gene TRBV30; possible D gene TRBD1, 6 bases. The germline CDR1 and CDR2 sequences are GTSNPN and SVGIG (reference sequence). This CDR3 is 13 amino acids long. Trimming left V 5 bases short and J 0 bases short, with 8 bases between. CDR3 nucleotides: TGTGCCTGGCAGGGGAACTCTGGAAACACCATATATTTT. Protein product: CAWQGNSGNTIYF.

This rearrangement joins TRBV27 to TRBJ1-2; no reliable D call. The CDR3 extends over 13 amino acids. The V and J ends lost 2 bases and 8 bases respectively, with 12 bases between them. Germline values: CDR1 MNHEY, CDR2 SMNVEV (reference sequence). The CDR3 DNA is TGTGCCAGCAGTTTAGGCAGGCTTGGGGGCTACACCTTC. Its translation is CASSLGRLGGYTF.

CDR3 in DNA: TGCGCCAGCAGCCACGGGACTAGCGGCACAGATACGCAGTATTTT. Its translation is CASSHGTSGTDTQYF. The genes are TRBV4-3 and TRBJ2-3, with TRBD2 identical over 10 bases. After removal of 3 bases from V and 1 base from J, the junction contained 1 base not matched to a gene. The CDR3 is 15 amino acids. Per the germline V gene, CDR1 is LGHNA and CDR2 is YSLEER.